This entry features one T cell receptor beta chain sequence. This sample is part of a study of blood T cell repertoires in COVID-19. The CDR3 runs 17 residues. J was trimmed by 0 bases and V by 6 bases; bases with no gene match: 7. Germline lookup yields CDR1 SNHLY and CDR2 FYNNEI. Repertoires were generated with immunoSEQ multiplex PCR, while TCRdb's copy carries only in-frame clones and drops some. The sample lists 95,000 to 120,000 clones; less than 75% were seen once. This sequence joins TRBV2 and TRBJ2-6; 8 nucleotides align to TRBD1. This TCR was recovered from a woman between 40 and 55 years old with acute or convalescent COVID-19. The source material was peripheral blood. CDR3 DNA: TGTGCCAGCAGGGCGACAGGGGTTACCTCTGGGGCCAACGTCCTGACTTTC. Its translation: CASRATGVTSGANVLTF.